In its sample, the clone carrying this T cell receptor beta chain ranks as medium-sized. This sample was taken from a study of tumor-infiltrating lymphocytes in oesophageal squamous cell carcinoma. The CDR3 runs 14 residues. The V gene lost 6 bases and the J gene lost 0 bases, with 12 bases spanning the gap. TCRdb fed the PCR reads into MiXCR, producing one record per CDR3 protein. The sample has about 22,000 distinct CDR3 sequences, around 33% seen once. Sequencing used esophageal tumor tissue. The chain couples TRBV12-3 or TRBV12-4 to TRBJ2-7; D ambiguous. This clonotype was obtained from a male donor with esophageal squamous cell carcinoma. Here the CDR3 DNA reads TGTGCCAGCAGGTTACACGAAAACTCCTACGAGCAGTACTTC. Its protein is CASRLHENSYEQYF.